This T cell receptor beta chain came from a study of beta chain features in type 1 diabetes. Findings of the study overall: Type 1 diabetes patients had moderately but significantly shorter TCRB CDR3s in all four CD4+ subsets. Short templates might get an advantage during PCR, and this would be equal in patients and controls. Patients with type 1 diabetes carried fewer insertions and had more deletions at their VDJ junctions.

This clone was counted only a few times. The antigen is not known. The authors reverse transcribed all of the isolated RNA, so sequencing captured expressed TCRB transcripts. The method was immunoSEQ multiplex PCR; TCRdb's version includes in-frame clones alone and lacks a portion of them. The profile shows approximately 140,000 clones, around a tenth of them singletons. Sorted cells reached over 95% purity in every population. The receptor was isolated from a woman in her thirties or forties in good health. The specimen was central memory CD4+ T cells from blood.

In DNA form, the CDR3 reads TGTGCCAGCAGCCTCCTAGGGGGAAACACTGAAGCTTTCTTT. It is translated as CASSLLGGNTEAFF. The chain uses TRBV14 and TRBJ1-1, with a weak D call TRBD1 (6 bases). From germline, CDR1 is SGHDN and CDR2 FVKESK. Trimming shortened V by 4 bases and J by 2 bases, and 11 bases separated the two germline ends. The CDR3 covers 14 residues.